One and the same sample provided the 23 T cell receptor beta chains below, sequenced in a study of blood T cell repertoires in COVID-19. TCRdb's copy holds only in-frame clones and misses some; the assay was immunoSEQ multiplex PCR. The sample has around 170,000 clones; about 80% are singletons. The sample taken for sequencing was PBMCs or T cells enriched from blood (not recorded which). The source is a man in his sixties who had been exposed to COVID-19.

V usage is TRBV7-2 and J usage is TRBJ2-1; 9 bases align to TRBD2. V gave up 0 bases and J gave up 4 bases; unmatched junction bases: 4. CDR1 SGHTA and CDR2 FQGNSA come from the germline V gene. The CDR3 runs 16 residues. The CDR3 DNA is TGTGCCAGCAGCTTAGCGGCGGGAGGGCCTTACAATGAGCAGTTCTTC. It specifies CASSLAAGGPYNEQFF.

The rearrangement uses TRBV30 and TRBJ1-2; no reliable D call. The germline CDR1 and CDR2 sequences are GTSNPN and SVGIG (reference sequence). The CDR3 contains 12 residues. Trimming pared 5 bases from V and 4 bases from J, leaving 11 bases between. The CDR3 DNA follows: TGTGCCTGGTCGACAAACGGCTATGGCTACACCTTC. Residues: CAWSTNGYGYTF.

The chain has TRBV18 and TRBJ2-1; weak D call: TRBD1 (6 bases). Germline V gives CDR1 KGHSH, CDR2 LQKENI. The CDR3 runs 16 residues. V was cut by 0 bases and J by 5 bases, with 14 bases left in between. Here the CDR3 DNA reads TGTGCCAGCTCACCACCAACAGGGACGACCAACAATGAGCAGTTCTTC. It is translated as CASSPPTGTTNNEQFF.

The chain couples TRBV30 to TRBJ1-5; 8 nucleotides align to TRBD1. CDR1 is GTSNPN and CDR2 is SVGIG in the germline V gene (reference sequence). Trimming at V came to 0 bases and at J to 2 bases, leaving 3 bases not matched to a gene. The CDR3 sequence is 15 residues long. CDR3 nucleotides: TGTGCCTGGAGTGTCCAACAGGGGGGCAATCAGCCCCAGCATTTT. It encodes CAWSVQQGGNQPQHF.

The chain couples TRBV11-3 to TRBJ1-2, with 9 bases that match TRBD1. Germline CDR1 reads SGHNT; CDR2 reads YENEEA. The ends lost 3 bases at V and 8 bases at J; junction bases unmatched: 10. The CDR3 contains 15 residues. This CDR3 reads CASSLAGTGSRGYTF. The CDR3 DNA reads TGTGCCAGCAGCTTGGCCGGGACAGGGAGTAGGGGCTACACCTTC. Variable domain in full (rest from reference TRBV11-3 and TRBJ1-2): EAGVVQSPRYKIIEKKQPVAFWCNPISGHNTLYWYLQNLGQGPELLIRYENEEAVDDSQLPKDRFSAERLKGVDSTLKIQPAELGDSAVYLCASSLAGTGSRGYTFGSGTRLTVV.

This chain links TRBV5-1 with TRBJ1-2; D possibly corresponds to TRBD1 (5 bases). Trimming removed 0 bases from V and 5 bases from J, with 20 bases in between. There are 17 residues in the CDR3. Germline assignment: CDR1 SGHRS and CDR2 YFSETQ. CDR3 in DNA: TGCGCCAGCAGCTTGGGGCTCCGGGACGGCGGGGGTTATGGCTACACCTTC. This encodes CASSLGLRDGGGYGYTF.

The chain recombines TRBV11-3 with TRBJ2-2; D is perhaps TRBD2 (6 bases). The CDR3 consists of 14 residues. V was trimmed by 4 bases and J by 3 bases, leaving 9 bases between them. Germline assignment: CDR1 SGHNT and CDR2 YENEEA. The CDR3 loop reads CASSWGTHTGELFF. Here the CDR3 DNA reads TGTGCCAGCAGCTGGGGGACTCACACCGGGGAGCTGTTTTTT.

CDR3 DNA sequence: TGTGCCAGCAGGAGGAGAGACGGGGTCTACGAGCAGTACTTC. This sequence encodes CASRRRDGVYEQYF. The rearrangement joins TRBV6-5 to TRBJ2-7, with D possibly TRBD2 on 5 matching bases. Trimming cost V 6 bases and J 3 bases, with 15 bases left between them. The CDR3 length is 14 residues. The germline gives CDR1 MNHEY, CDR2 SVGAGI.

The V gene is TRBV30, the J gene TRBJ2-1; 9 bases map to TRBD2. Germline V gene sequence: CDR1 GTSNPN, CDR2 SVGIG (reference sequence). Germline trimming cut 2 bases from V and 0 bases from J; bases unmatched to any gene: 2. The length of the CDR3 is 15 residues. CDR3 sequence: CAWSRAGGSYNEQFF. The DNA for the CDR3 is TGTGCCTGGAGTAGAGCGGGAGGCTCCTACAATGAGCAGTTCTTC.

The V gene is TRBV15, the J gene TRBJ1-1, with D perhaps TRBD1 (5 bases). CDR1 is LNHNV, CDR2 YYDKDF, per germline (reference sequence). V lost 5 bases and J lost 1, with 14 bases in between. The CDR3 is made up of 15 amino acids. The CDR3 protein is CATSLETQGNTEAFF. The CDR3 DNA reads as TGTGCCACCAGCTTAGAGACGCAGGGGAACACTGAAGCTTTCTTT.

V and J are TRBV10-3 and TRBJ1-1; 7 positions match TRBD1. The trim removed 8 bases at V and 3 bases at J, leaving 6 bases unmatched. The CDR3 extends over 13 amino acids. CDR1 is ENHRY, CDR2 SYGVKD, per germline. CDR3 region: CAIGRQGDTEAFF. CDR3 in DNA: TGTGCCATCGGACGACAGGGTGACACTGAAGCTTTCTTT.

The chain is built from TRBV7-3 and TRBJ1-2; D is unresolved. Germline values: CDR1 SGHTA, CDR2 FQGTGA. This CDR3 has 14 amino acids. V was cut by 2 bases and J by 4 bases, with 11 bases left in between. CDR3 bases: TGTGCCAGCAGCTTAGGGGTCGGGGTCTATGGCTACACCTTC. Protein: CASSLGVGVYGYTF.

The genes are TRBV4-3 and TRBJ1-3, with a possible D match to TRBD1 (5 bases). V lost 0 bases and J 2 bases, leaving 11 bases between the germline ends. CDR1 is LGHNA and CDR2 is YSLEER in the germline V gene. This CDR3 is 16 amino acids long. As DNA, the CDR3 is TGCGCCAGCAGCCAAGATAGCCAGGGTGCTGGAAACACCATATATTTT. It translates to CASSQDSQGAGNTIYF.

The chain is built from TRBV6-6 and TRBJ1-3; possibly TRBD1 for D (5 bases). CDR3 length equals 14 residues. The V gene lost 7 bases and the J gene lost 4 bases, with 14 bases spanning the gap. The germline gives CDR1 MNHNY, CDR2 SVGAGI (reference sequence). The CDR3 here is CASTGGLGGNTIYF. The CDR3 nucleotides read TGTGCCAGCACCGGGGGTTTGGGGGGAAACACCATATATTTT.

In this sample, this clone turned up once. The CDR3: CSASMTSGRAGETQYF. As DNA, the CDR3 is TGCAGTGCTAGTATGACTAGCGGGAGAGCAGGGGAGACCCAGTACTTC. V gene TRBV20-1 combines with J gene TRBJ2-5, with 12 positions matching TRBD2. This CDR3 is built from 16 residues. V trimming: 3 bases; J trimming: 5 bases; junction bases outside the gene matches: 10. Germline CDR1 DFQATT, CDR2 SNEGSKA (reference sequence).

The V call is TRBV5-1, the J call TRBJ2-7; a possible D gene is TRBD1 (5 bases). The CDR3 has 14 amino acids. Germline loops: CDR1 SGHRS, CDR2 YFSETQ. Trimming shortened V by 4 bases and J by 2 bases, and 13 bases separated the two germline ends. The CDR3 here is CASSPLGRAYEQYF. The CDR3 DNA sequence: TGCGCCAGCAGCCCCTTGGGCAGGGCCTACGAGCAGTACTTC.

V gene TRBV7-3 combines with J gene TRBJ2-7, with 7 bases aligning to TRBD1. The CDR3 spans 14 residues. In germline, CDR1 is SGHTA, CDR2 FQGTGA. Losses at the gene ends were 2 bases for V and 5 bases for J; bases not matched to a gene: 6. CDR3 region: CASSLGDRVNEQYF. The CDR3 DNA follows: TGTGCCAGCAGCTTAGGCGACAGGGTCAACGAGCAGTACTTC. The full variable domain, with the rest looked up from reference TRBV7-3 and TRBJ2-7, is GAGVSQTPSNKVTEKGKYVELRCDPISGHTALYWYRQSLGQGPEFLIYFQGTGAADDSGLPNDRFFAVRPEGSVSTLKIQRTERGDSAVYLCASSLGDRVNEQYFGPGTRLTVT.

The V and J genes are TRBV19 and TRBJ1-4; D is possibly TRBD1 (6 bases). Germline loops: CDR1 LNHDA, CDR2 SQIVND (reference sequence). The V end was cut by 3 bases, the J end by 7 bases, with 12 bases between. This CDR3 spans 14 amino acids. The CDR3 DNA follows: TGTGCCAGTAGTATGGGGGCGGCAGGTGAAAAACTGTTTTTT. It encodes CASSMGAAGEKLFF. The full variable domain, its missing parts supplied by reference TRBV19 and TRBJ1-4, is DGGITQSPKYLFRKEGQNVTLSCEQNLNHDAMYWYRQDPGQGLRLIYYSQIVNDFQKGDIAEGYSVSREKKESFPLTVTSAQKNPTAFYLCASSMGAAGEKLFFGSGTQLSVL.

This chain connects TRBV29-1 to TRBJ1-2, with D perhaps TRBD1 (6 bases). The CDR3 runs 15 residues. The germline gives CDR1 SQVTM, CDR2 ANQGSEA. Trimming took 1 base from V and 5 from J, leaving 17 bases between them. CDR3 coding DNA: TGCAGCGTTGAAGGGGGGCCAGGGGATGTGTATGGCTACACCTTC. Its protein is CSVEGGPGDVYGYTF.

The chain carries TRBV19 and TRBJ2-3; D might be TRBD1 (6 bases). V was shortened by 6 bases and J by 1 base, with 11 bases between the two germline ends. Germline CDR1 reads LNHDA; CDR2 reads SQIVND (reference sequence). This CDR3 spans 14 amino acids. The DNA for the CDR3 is TGTGCCAGTAGCCGGGACACTGGCACAGATACGCAGTATTTT. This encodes CASSRDTGTDTQYF. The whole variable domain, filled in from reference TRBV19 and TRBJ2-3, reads DGGITQSPKYLFRKEGQNVTLSCEQNLNHDAMYWYRQDPGQGLRLIYYSQIVNDFQKGDIAEGYSVSREKKESFPLTVTSAQKNPTAFYLCASSRDTGTDTQYFGPGTRLTVL.

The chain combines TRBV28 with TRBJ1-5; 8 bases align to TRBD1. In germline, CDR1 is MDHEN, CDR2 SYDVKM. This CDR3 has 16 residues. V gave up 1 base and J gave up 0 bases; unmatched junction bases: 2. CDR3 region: CASSLSGGNSNQPQHF. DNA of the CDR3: TGTGCCAGCAGTTTATCAGGGGGCAATAGCAATCAGCCCCAGCATTTT. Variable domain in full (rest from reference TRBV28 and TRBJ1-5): DVKVTQSSRYLVKRTGEKVFLECVQDMDHENMFWYRQDPGLGLRLIYFSYDVKMKEKGDIPEGYSVSREKKERFSLILESASTNQTSMYLCASSLSGGNSNQPQHFGDGTRLSIL.

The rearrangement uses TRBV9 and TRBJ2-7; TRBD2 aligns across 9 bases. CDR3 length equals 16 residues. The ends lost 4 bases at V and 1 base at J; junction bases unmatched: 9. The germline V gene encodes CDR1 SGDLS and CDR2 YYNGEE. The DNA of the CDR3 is TGTGCCAGCAGCCCCAGCGGGGGGACGGGATCCTACGAGCAGTACTTC. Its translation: CASSPSGGTGSYEQYF.

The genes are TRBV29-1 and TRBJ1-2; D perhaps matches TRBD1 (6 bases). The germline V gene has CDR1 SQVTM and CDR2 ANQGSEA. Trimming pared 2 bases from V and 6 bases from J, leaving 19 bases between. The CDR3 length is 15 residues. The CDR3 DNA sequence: TGCAGCGTTGAACGTCCGAGGGGGGGGCTGAATGGCTACACCTTC. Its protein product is CSVERPRGGLNGYTF.